The clone carrying this T cell receptor (beta chain) came up a few times. The target antigen is unknown. The sample comes from a study of OX40 agonist ivuxolimab in advanced cancers. J gave up 5 bases and V 0 bases, and 6 bases lay outside the gene matches. This CDR3 has 15 amino acids. Germline V CDR1 and CDR2: SGDLS, YYNGEE. Study-level results: Nonresponders, in some cases, also had low normalized T-cell clonal expansion. Averaged across samples, CD8+ T cells carried more expanded clones than CD4+ did.

Only in-frame clones appear in the TCRdb table, and some are missing; sequencing was by immunoSEQ multiplex PCR. This table has fewer than 55,000 clones, around 87% appearing once. The sequencing here drew on CD4+ or CD8+ T cells sorted from blood, taken in a trial of the OX40 agonist ivuxolimab. This chain links TRBV9 with TRBJ1-2, with 8 bases matching TRBD1. The TCR was taken from an adult with an advanced solid tumor such as melanoma, head and neck, liver or kidney cancer. CDR3 residues: CASSVVGQGAYGYTF. For the CDR3, the DNA is TGTGCCAGCAGCGTAGTAGGACAGGGAGCGTATGGCTACACCTTC.